This note documents a single T cell receptor beta chain sequence. What it binds is not known. This record comes from a study of a mutant IDH1 vaccine in newly diagnosed glioma. About the study: Following radiotherapy alone, or alongside temozolomide cycles, vaccination was started after an interval of 4-6 weeks. Sex distribution of treated patients was around 62% male and around 40% female; mean age was 40.4 years.

The junction had 5 bases not matched to a gene; V was cut back by 5 bases and J by 4 bases. Germline lookup yields CDR1 LNHDA and CDR2 SQIVND (reference sequence). This CDR3 comprises 15 residues. Sequencing used immunoSEQ multiplex PCR; TCRdb keeps in-frame clones, though not all of them. The sample holds about 39,000 clones, over 70% seen once. The time point is: week 11, during vaccination. Each dose of the vaccine consisted of 300 ug of mutant IDH1 20-mer peptide, with topical imiquimod. The clonotype originates from a woman in her thirties with glioma. Some clones in this sample may be carry-over from other donors' samples. This sequence joins TRBV19 and TRBJ1-2, with 12 bases fitting TRBD1. The sample in question was peripheral blood mononuclear cells (PBMCs), obtained from a glioma patient whose treatment included an IDH1 peptide vaccine. The DNA for the CDR3 is TGTGCCAGTAGTTCCCGGGACAGGGGGCTCTATGGCTACACCTTC. This gives the protein CASSSRDRGLYGYTF.